This T cell receptor beta chain was retrieved from a study of blood T cell repertoires in COVID-19. Across the study: Sources were T cells, B-cell-depleted T cells, or PBMCs; the material itself was cDNA or gDNA.

V lost 0 bases to trimming and J lost 1 base; unmatched junction nucleotides: 5. The CDR3 is made up of 18 amino acids. Germline CDR1 SGHKS, CDR2 YYEKEE (reference sequence). Produced via immunoSEQ multiplex PCR; TCRdb's table is partial and in-frame only. The sample lists 70,000 or so clones; under 90% were seen once. The sequenced sample consisted of peripheral blood. This clonotype originated in a man in his 70s with active or convalescent COVID-19. The chain joins TRBV5-5 to TRBJ2-3, with 13 bases lining up with TRBD2. This CDR3 is CASSLAGTSGIRTDTQYF. The DNA of the CDR3 is TGTGCCAGCAGCTTGGCCGGGACTAGCGGGATACGCACAGATACGCAGTATTTT.